This T cell receptor beta chain was recorded in a study of blood T cell repertoires in COVID-19. Study background: COVID-19 samples from acute and convalescent phases originated in the United States, Italy and Spain. Nucleic acid was either cDNA or gDNA, and it came from T cells, B-cell-depleted T cells, or PBMCs.

The CDR3 is 15 amino acids. CDR1 is SGHVS and CDR2 is FNYEAQ in the germline V gene. Trimming shortened V by 0 bases and J by 5 bases, and 13 bases separated the two germline ends. Per the authors' pipeline: For nucleated cells, counts were estimated from reference gene primer amplification. Data came from immunoSEQ multiplex PCR; TCRdb stores just in-frame clones and leaves some out. D and trimming were read from the DNA, whereas the V and J calls and clone size are those reported in that table. The sample has around 97,000 clones; about 85% are singletons. This sequence originates from a man aged 50-60 years in a cohort sampled during active COVID-19. The gene calls are TRBV7-6 and TRBJ2-5, with D possibly being TRBD1 (6 bases). The sample comprised peripheral blood. DNA for the CDR3: TGTGCCAGCAGCTTAGCTGGGGGCGAAGGGGAGACCCAGTACTTC. Its translation is CASSLAGGEGETQYF.